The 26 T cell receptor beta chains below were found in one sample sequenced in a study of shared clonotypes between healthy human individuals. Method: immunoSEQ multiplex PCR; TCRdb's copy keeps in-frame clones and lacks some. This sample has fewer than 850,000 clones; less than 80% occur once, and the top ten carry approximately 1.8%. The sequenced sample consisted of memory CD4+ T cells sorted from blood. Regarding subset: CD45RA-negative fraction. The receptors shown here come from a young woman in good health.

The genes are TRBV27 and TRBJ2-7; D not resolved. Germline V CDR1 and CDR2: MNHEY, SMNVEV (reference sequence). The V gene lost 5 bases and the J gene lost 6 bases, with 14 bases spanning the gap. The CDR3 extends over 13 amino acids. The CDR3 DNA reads TGTGCCAGCAGTCCCCAACCGTGGGTCGAGCAGTACTTC. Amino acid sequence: CASSPQPWVEQYF.

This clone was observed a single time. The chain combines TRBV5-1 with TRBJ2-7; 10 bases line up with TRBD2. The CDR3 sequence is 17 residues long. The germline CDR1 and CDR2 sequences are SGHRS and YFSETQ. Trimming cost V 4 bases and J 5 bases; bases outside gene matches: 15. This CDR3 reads CASSQRTLAGGSNEQYF. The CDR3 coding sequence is TGCGCCAGCAGCCAACGGACATTAGCGGGAGGTTCCAACGAGCAGTACTTC.

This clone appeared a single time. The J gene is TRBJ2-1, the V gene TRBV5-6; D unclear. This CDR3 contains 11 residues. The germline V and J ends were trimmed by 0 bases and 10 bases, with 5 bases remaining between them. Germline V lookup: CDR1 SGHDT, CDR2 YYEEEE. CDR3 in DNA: TGTGCCAGCAGCTTGGGGTGGGAGCAGTTCTTC. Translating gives CASSLGWEQFF. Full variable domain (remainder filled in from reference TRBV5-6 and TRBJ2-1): DAGVTQSPTHLIKTRGQQVTLRCSPKSGHDTVSWYQQALGQGPQFIFQYYEEEERQRGNFPDRFSGHQFPNYSSELNVNALLLGDSALYLCASSLGWEQFFGPGTRLTVL.

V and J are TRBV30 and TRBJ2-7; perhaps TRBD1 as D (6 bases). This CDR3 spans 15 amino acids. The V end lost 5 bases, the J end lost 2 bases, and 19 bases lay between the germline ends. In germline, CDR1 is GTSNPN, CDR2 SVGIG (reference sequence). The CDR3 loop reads CAWGGSLTSTYEQYF. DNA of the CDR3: TGTGCCTGGGGGGGCTCGCTGACAAGTACCTACGAGCAGTACTTC.

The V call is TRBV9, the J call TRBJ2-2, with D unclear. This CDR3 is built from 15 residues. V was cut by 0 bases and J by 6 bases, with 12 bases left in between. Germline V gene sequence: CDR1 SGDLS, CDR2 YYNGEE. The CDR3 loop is CASSVDRVKSGELFF. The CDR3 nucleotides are TGTGCCAGCAGCGTAGACAGAGTTAAGTCCGGGGAGCTGTTTTTT.

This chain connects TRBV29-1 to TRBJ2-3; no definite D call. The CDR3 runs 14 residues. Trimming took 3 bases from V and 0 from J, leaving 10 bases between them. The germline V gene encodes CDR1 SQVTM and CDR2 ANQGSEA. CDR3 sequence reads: CSVDYGLSTDTQYF. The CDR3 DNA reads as TGCAGCGTTGATTACGGTCTTAGCACAGATACGCAGTATTTT.

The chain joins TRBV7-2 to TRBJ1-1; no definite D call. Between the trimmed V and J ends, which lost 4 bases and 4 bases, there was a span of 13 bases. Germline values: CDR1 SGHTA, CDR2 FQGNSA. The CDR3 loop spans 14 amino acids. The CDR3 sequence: CASSWQVVGTEAFF. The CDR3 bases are TGTGCCAGCAGCTGGCAGGTGGTTGGCACTGAAGCTTTCTTT.

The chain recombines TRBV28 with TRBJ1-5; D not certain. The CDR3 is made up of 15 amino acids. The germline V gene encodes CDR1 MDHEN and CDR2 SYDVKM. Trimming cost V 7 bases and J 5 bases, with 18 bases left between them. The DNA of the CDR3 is TGTGCCAGCAATCTCCCCTACGGTGGAGATCAGCCCCAGCATTTT. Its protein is CASNLPYGGDQPQHF.

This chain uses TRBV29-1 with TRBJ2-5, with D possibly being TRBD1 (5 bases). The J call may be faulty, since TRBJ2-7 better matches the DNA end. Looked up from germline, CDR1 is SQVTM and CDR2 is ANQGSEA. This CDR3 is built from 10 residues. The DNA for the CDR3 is TGCAGCCAAGGGGTCCCCGAGCAGTACTTC. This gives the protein CSQGVPEQYF.

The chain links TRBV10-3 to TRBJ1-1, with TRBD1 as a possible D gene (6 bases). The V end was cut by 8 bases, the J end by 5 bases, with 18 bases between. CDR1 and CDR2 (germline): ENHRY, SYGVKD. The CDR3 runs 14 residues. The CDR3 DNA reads TGTGCCATCGCTAAGGGGGGGCGGGTAACTGAAGCTTTCTTT. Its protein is CAIAKGGRVTEAFF.

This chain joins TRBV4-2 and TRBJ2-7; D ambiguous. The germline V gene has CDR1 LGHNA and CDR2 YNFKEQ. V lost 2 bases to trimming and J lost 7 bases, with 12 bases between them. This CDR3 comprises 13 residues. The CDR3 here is CASSQTDPSEQYF. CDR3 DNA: TGTGCCAGCAGCCAAACGGACCCCTCGGAGCAGTACTTC.

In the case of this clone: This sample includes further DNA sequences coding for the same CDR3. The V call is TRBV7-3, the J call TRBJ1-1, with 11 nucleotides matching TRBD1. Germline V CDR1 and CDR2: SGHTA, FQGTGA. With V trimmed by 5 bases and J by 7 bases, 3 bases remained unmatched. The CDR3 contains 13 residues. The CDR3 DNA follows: TGTGCCAGCAGCGTGGACAGGGGGCGTGAAGCTTTCTTT. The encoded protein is CASSVDRGREAFF.

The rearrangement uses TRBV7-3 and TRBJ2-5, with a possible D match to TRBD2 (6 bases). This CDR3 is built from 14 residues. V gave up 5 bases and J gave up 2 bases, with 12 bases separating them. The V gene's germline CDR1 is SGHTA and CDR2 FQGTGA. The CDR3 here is CASSLSGLQETQYF. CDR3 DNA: TGTGCCAGCAGCCTTAGCGGCCTACAAGAGACCCAGTACTTC.

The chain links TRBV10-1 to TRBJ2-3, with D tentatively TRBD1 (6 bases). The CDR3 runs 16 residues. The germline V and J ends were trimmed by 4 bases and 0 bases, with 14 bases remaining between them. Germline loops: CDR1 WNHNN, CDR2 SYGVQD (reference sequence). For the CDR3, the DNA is TGCGCCAGCAGTGGTTGGGGACAACTAAGCACAGATACGCAGTATTTT. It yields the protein CASSGWGQLSTDTQYF.

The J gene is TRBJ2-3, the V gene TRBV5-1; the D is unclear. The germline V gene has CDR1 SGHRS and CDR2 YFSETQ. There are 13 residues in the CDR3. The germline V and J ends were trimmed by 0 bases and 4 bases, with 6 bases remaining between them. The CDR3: CASSLGSADTQYF. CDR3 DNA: TGCGCCAGCAGCTTGGGGTCGGCAGATACGCAGTATTTT. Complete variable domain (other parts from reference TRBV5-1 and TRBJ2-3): KAGVTQTPRYLIKTRGQQVTLSCSPISGHRSVSWYQQTPGQGLQFLFEYFSETQRNKGNFPGRFSGRQFSNSRSEMNVSTLELGDSALYLCASSLGSADTQYFGPGTRLTVL.

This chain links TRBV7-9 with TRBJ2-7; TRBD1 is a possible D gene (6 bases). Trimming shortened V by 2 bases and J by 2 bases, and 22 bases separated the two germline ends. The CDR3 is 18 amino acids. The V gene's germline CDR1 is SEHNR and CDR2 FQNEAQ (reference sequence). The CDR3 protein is CASSLSTGKAPSTYEQYF. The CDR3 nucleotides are TGTGCCAGCAGCTTAAGTACAGGGAAGGCCCCCTCAACCTACGAGCAGTACTTC.

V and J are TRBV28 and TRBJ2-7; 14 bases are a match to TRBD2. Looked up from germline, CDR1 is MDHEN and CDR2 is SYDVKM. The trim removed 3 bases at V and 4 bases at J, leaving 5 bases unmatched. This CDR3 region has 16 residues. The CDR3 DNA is TGTGCCAGCAGTTTGGGACTAGCGGGAGCATGGTACGAGCAGTACTTC. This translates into CASSLGLAGAWYEQYF.

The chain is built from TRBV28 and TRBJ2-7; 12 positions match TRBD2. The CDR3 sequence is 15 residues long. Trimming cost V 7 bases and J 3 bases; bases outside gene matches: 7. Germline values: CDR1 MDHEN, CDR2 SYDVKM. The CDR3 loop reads CASIPTSGSGYEQYF. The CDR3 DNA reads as TGTGCCAGCATTCCGACTAGCGGGAGCGGCTACGAGCAGTACTTC.

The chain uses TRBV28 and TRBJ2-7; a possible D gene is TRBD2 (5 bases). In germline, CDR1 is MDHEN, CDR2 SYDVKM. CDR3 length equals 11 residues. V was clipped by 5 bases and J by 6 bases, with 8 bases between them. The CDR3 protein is CASSIEGEQYF. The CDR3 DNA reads TGTGCCAGCAGTATTGAGGGCGAGCAGTACTTC.

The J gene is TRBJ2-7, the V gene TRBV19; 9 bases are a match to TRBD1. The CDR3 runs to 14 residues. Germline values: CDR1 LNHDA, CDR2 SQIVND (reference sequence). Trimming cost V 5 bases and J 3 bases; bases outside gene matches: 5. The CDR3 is CASSGGQGSYEQYF. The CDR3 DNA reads TGTGCCAGTAGTGGGGGACAGGGCAGCTACGAGCAGTACTTC.

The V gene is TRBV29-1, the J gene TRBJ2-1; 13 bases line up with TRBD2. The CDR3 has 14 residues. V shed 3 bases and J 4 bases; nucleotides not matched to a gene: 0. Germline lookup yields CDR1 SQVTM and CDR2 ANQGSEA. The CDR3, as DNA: TGCAGCGTTGAGACTAGCGGGGGGTACAATGAGCAGTTCTTC. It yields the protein CSVETSGGYNEQFF.

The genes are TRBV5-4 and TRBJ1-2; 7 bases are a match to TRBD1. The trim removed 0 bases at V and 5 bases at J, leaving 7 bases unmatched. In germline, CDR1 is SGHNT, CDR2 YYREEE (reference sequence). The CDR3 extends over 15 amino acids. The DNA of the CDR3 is TGTGCCAGCAGCTTGGACGTGGACAGGAGTTATGGCTACACCTTC. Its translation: CASSLDVDRSYGYTF.

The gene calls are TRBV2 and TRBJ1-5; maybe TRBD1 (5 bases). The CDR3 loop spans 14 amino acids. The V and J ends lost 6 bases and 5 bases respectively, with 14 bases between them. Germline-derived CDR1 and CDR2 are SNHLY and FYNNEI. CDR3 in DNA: TGTGCCAGCAGGAAGGGAGTAGGGGATCAGCCCCAGCATTTT. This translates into CASRKGVGDQPQHF.

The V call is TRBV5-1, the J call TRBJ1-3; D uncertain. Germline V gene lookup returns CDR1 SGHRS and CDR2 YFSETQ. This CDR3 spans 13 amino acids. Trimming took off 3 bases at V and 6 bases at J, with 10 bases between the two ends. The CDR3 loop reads CASSSSTANTIYF. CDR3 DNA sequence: TGCGCCAGCAGCTCCTCGACGGCAAACACCATATATTTT.

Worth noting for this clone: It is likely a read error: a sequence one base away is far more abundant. This chain's CDR3 is CASSLIQTEGSYEQYF. The DNA of the CDR3 is TGTGCCAGCAGCCTCATTCAGACAGAAGGATCCTACGAGCAGTACTTC. V and J are TRBV7-9 and TRBJ2-7, with D perhaps matching TRBD1 (5 bases). Germline V gene sequence: CDR1 SEHNR, CDR2 FQNEAQ (reference sequence). CDR3 size: 16 residues. V lost 5 bases and J lost 1, with 18 bases in between.

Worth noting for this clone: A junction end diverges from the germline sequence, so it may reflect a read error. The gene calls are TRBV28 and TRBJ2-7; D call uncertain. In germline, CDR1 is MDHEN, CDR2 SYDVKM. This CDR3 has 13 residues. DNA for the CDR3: TGTGCCAGCAGCCCCCCCAGCCGGATCCGACCGGAGTTC. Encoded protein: CASSPPSRIRPEF.